This passage covers 15 T cell receptor beta chains from one sample sequenced in a study of blood T cell repertoires in COVID-19 (dated by TCRdb to about 2020). Libraries were built with the immunoSEQ multiplex PCR assay. Sourced from immuneACCESS, this table was stored by TCRdb with only in-frame sequences that have V and J called. A share of the clones is absent; for the studies checked, an unresolved V gene accounts for under half, and the remainder has no known explanation. This sample holds 40,000 to 65,000 clones; about 86% were observed only once. The ten largest clones add up to about 10% of the sample. Sequenced input: peripheral blood. The receptor source for this set is a man between 65 and 79 years old with active COVID-19.

This clone was counted a single time. The V and J genes are TRBV25-1 and TRBJ2-2; TRBD2 agrees at 10 bases. Trimming removed 7 bases from V and 3 bases from J; junction bases left unmatched: 2. The CDR3 consists of 14 residues. The germline V gene has CDR1 MGHDK and CDR2 SYGVNS. In DNA form, the CDR3 reads TGTGCCAGCACCGGGACTAGCGACACCGGGGAGCTGTTTTTT. It yields the protein CASTGTSDTGELFF.

The V call is TRBV7-6, the J call TRBJ1-2; 8 bases map to TRBD1. Germline CDR1 SGHVS, CDR2 FNYEAQ. The CDR3 is 15 amino acids. J lost 8 bases, V lost 1 base, and 9 bases had no gene match. CDR3 region: CASSLDGGRGQGYTF. In nucleotides, the CDR3 is TGTGCCAGCAGCTTAGATGGGGGCAGGGGGCAAGGCTACACCTTC.

The chain recombines TRBV5-1 with TRBJ2-3, with D unclear. V was pared by 2 bases and J by 1 base, with 5 bases between. Germline V gives CDR1 SGHRS, CDR2 YFSETQ. This CDR3 region has 13 residues. CDR3 sequence (DNA): TGCGCCAGCAGCTTTGGCCGCACAGATACGCAGTATTTT. Its translation: CASSFGRTDTQYF.

The rearrangement joins TRBV7-2 to TRBJ1-2, with 10 bases that match TRBD1. V was pared by 5 bases and J by 7 bases, with 10 bases of the junction left unmatched. Germline loops: CDR1 SGHTA, CDR2 FQGNSA. This CDR3 is 15 amino acids long. For the CDR3, the DNA is TGTGCCAGCAGCCAGACAGGGGGCAGTGAGAGTGGCTACACCTTC. This codes for CASSQTGGSESGYTF.

This sequence joins TRBV7-2 and TRBJ2-2, with 10 bases that match TRBD1. Looked up from germline, CDR1 is SGHTA and CDR2 is FQGNSA. The V gene end was trimmed by 5 bases and the J gene end by 5 bases; junction bases not matched to a gene: 5. The CDR3 runs to 15 residues. The CDR3 nucleotides are TGTGCCAGCAGCATCGGACAGGGGGGGACCGGGGAGCTGTTTTTT. As protein: CASSIGQGGTGELFF.

The CDR3 DNA follows: TGTGCCAGCAGCTTAGGGACAGGGGGCTCAGATACGCAGTATTTT. Its protein is CASSLGTGGSDTQYF. This sequence joins TRBV7-6 and TRBJ2-3; 11 bases line up with TRBD1. CDR3 length equals 15 residues. The V segment lost 1 base and the J segment 4 bases; nucleotides outside the gene matches: 1. Germline-derived CDR1 and CDR2 are SGHVS and FNYEAQ. Full variable domain (remainder filled in from reference TRBV7-6 and TRBJ2-3): GAGVSQSPRYKVTKRGQDVALRCDPISGHVSLYWYRQALGQGPEFLTYFNYEAQQDKSGLPNDRFSAERPEGSISTLTIQRTEQRDSAMYRCASSLGTGGSDTQYFGPGTRLTVL.

This rearrangement joins TRBV7-9 to TRBJ2-1; D unresolved. Trimming removed 6 bases at V and 3 bases at J, with 6 bases between. Germline CDR1 reads SEHNR; CDR2 reads FQNEAQ (reference sequence). The CDR3 totals 12 residues. The CDR3 loop reads CASRAVYNEQFF. DNA for the CDR3: TGTGCCAGCAGAGCTGTCTACAATGAGCAGTTCTTC.

This chain joins TRBV6-6 and TRBJ1-2; 8 bases match TRBD1. This CDR3 has 15 residues. Looked up from germline, CDR1 is MNHNY and CDR2 is SVGAGI (reference sequence). Losses at the gene ends were 0 bases for V and 6 bases for J; bases not matched to a gene: 6. The CDR3 sequence is CASSYSGQEWDGYTF. The CDR3 bases are TGTGCCAGCAGTTACTCGGGACAGGAGTGGGATGGCTACACCTTC.

This clone was counted once. The genes are TRBV24-1 and TRBJ1-4; 10 bases map to TRBD1. With V trimmed by 4 bases and J by 5 bases, 3 bases remained unmatched. The CDR3 covers 15 residues. Germline CDR1 and CDR2: KGHDR and SFDVKD. Here the CDR3 reads CATSDPGQGNEKLFF. In DNA, the CDR3 is TGTGCCACCAGTGACCCGGGACAGGGGAATGAAAAACTGTTTTTT.

The chain recombines TRBV19 with TRBJ1-5; the match to TRBD1 covers 7 bases. The CDR3 contains 16 residues. Germline V gene data show CDR1 as LNHDA and CDR2 as SQIVND (reference sequence). The junction had 12 bases not matched to a gene; V was cut back by 4 bases and J by 6 bases. The CDR3 sequence is CASSTTLTGSRQPQHF. CDR3 in DNA: TGTGCCAGTAGTACTACCCTGACAGGGTCCCGTCAGCCCCAGCATTTT.

The chain carries TRBV4-3 and TRBJ1-5; the match to TRBD1 covers 7 bases. Trimming removed 2 bases from V and 4 bases from J; junction bases left unmatched: 2. Germline V gives CDR1 LGHNA, CDR2 YSLEER. The CDR3 sequence is 14 residues long. For the CDR3, the DNA is TGCGCCAGCAGCCAATACAGGGGAAATCAGCCCCAGCATTTT. Its translation: CASSQYRGNQPQHF.

The genes are TRBV15 and TRBJ1-2; possibly TRBD1 for D (6 bases). Germline V gene sequence: CDR1 LNHNV, CDR2 YYDKDF (reference sequence). The CDR3 length is 16 residues. V lost 3 bases, J lost 8 bases, and 22 bases lay in between. CDR3 region: CATSRGAGEPPLGYTF. CDR3 in DNA: TGTGCCACCAGCAGGGGAGCAGGGGAACCCCCTCTGGGCTACACCTTC.

J is TRBJ1-1 and V is TRBV3-1 (or the pseudogene TRBV3-2), with D possibly TRBD1 on 5 matching bases. Trimming cost V 0 bases and J 5 bases, with 19 bases left between them. From germline, CDR1 is LGHDT and CDR2 YNNKEL (reference sequence). The CDR3 has 17 amino acids. CDR3 sequence: CASSQDIRSGGATEAFF. CDR3 in DNA: TGTGCCAGCAGCCAAGATATCCGCTCGGGAGGGGCAACTGAAGCTTTCTTT.

The chain has TRBV7-8 and TRBJ2-7; D possibly corresponds to TRBD2 (5 bases). Germline V gene data show CDR1 as SGHVS and CDR2 as FQNEAQ. The CDR3 covers 13 residues. Trimming removed 4 bases from V and 3 bases from J, with 10 bases in between. The CDR3 DNA sequence: TGTGCCAGCAGCTCCGGCCGGGACTACGAGCAGTACTTC. Encoded protein: CASSSGRDYEQYF. The entire variable domain, with the rest obtained from reference TRBV7-8 and TRBJ2-7, is as follows: GAGVSQSPRYKVAKRGQDVALRCDPISGHVSLFWYQQALGQGPEFLTYFQNEAQLDKSGLPSDRFFAERPEGSVSTLKIQRTQQEDSAVYLCASSSGRDYEQYFGPGTRLTVT.

J is TRBJ2-7 and V is TRBV5-1; TRBD1 agrees at 9 bases. V was pared by 3 bases and J by 1 base, with 2 bases of the junction left unmatched. The CDR3 has 14 residues. Germline CDR1 reads SGHRS; CDR2 reads YFSETQ. As DNA, the CDR3 is TGCGCCAGCAGCTATGGGACAGGGTCCTACGAGCAGTACTTC. It encodes CASSYGTGSYEQYF.